Below, 25 T cell receptor beta chains from the same sample are listed, as sequenced in a study. TCRdb used MiXCR to reprocess the 5' RACE reads, holding one entry per CDR3 protein. The repertoire holds roughly 54,000 distinct CDR3 sequences, with roughly 18% as singletons. Sequencing was performed on naive CD4+ T cells sorted from blood. Subset given: naive CD4+ T cells, CD4+CD45RA+CD25-. These receptors came from a female donor with breast cancer.

This clonotype was seen ten or more times. The rearrangement joins TRBV9 to TRBJ1-6; D is undetermined. Germline CDR1 is SGDLS and CDR2 is YYNGEE. CDR3 length: 12 residues. Trimming took off 3 bases at V and 7 bases at J, with 5 bases between the two ends. As DNA, the CDR3 is TGTGCCAGCAGCGCCACGAATTCACCCCTCCACTTT. It specifies CASSATNSPLHF.

Concerning this clonotype itself: The CDR3 carries no conserved terminal phenylalanine or tryptophan, so it likely arises from a read error. The chain couples TRBV3-1 to TRBJ1-2; tentatively, D is TRBD1 (5 bases). The CDR3 runs 14 residues. Germline V gene sequence: CDR1 LGHDT, CDR2 YNNKEL (reference sequence). V lost 6 bases and J lost 3, with 14 bases in between. The CDR3 is CASRLGEGDYGYTL. The CDR3 coding sequence is TGTGCCAGCAGGCTGGGGGAAGGTGACTATGGCTACACCCTC.

Ten or more counts support this clonotype. The chain combines TRBV28 with TRBJ2-5; perhaps D is TRBD1 or TRBD2 (6 bases each). From germline, CDR1 is MDHEN and CDR2 SYDVKM. This CDR3 contains 14 residues. The V end was cut by 5 bases, the J end by 5 bases, with 15 bases between. CDR3 in DNA: TGTGCCAGCAGTCGTCCGGGGGCATGGGAGACCCAGTACTTC. Protein sequence: CASSRPGAWETQYF. The full variable domain, in which reference TRBV28 and TRBJ2-5 provide the parts outside the CDR3, is DVKVTQSSRYLVKRTGEKVFLECVQDMDHENMFWYRQDPGLGLRLIYFSYDVKMKEKGDIPEGYSVSREKKERFSLILESASTNQTSMYLCASSRPGAWETQYFGPGTRLLVL.

CDR3: CASSMTSGTLTGELFF. CDR3 in DNA: TGTGCCAGCAGCATGACTAGCGGGACTTTGACCGGGGAGCTGTTTTTT. The rearrangement links TRBV5-6 to TRBJ2-2; TRBD2 agrees at 11 bases. Germline trimming cut 4 bases from V and 5 bases from J; bases unmatched to any gene: 7. CDR1 is SGHDT and CDR2 is YYEEEE in the germline V gene. This CDR3 comprises 16 residues.

This clonotype was counted a few times. The chain combines TRBV15 with TRBJ2-1; D gene unclear. Looked up from germline, CDR1 is LNHNV and CDR2 is YYDKDF (reference sequence). With 1 base removed from V and 7 bases from J, the gap between germline ends came to 14 bases. The CDR3 is made up of 15 amino acids. This chain's CDR3 is CATSRGARALNEQFF. Here the CDR3 DNA reads TGTGCCACCAGCAGAGGAGCCAGAGCCCTTAATGAGCAGTTCTTC.

This clonotype was seen a handful of times. V and J are TRBV7-2 and TRBJ2-3, with TRBD2 identical over 12 bases. After removal of 1 base from V and 5 bases from J, the junction contained 7 bases not matched to a gene. Germline values: CDR1 SGHTA, CDR2 FQGNSA. There are 17 residues in the CDR3. The CDR3 here is CASSLGTSGARGDTQYF. CDR3 bases: TGTGCCAGCAGCTTAGGGACTAGCGGGGCCAGGGGAGATACGCAGTATTTT.

This clonotype was seen only a few times. V usage is TRBV12-3 or TRBV12-4 and J usage is TRBJ2-1, with D perhaps matching TRBD1 (8 bases). The ends were cut back, 7 bases at V and 4 bases at J, with 14 bases in the middle. CDR3 length equals 14 residues. The CDR3 DNA sequence: TGTGCCAGCAAACAGGGGGGGGATTACAATGAGCAGTTCTTC. Translating it yields CASKQGGDYNEQFF.

The chain is built from TRBV20-1 and TRBJ2-7; D is unresolved. This CDR3 region has 15 residues. In germline, CDR1 is DFQATT, CDR2 SNEGSKA (reference sequence). The germline V and J ends were trimmed by 1 base and 6 bases, with 19 bases remaining between them. This chain's CDR3 is CSARAFATLECEQYF. The DNA of the CDR3 is TGCAGTGCTAGAGCTTTCGCGACCCTCGAGTGCGAGCAGTACTTC.

The rearrangement joins TRBV5-6 to TRBJ2-1; D may be TRBD2 (6 bases). The CDR3 consists of 12 residues. V lost 1 base to trimming and J lost 9 bases, with 8 bases between them. In germline, CDR1 is SGHDT, CDR2 YYEEEE. In DNA form, the CDR3 reads TGTGCCAGCAGCTTGTACGGGGGTGAGCAGTTCTTC. It is translated as CASSLYGGEQFF.

Of note for this clonotype: At one end the junction does not follow the germline gene, possibly because of a read error. V and J are TRBV29-1 and TRBJ2-7; D gene ambiguous. This CDR3 region has 16 residues. Germline V gene lookup returns CDR1 SQVTM and CDR2 ANQGSEA. CDR3 loop: CSVEMPKGYPAYGQYF. The CDR3, as DNA: TGCAGCGTTGAAATGCCGAAGGGATACCCCGCCTACGGGCAGTACTTC.

This clonotype was recorded a few times. The chain joins TRBV20-1 to TRBJ2-7, with TRBD2 matching 16 bases. CDR3 length equals 15 residues. Germline lookup yields CDR1 DFQATT and CDR2 SNEGSKA (reference sequence). Trimming took 6 bases from V and 7 from J; bases not matched to a gene: 9. The CDR3 sequence: CSAGTSGRALGEQYF. The CDR3 DNA is TGCAGTGCAGGGACTAGCGGGAGGGCCCTGGGAGAGCAGTACTTC.

In this sample, this clonotype turned up a few times. V usage is TRBV5-1 and J usage is TRBJ1-2; 9 bases align to TRBD1. Germline V gene lookup returns CDR1 SGHRS and CDR2 YFSETQ. V was pared by 1 base and J by 7 bases, with 2 bases of the junction left unmatched. The CDR3 extends over 13 amino acids. DNA of the CDR3: TGCGCCAGCAGCTTGAACAGGGGGCTTGGCTACACCTTC. Encoded protein: CASSLNRGLGYTF.

The chain uses TRBV2 and TRBJ2-2; D not resolved. This CDR3 comprises 12 residues. Per germline, CDR1 SNHLY and CDR2 FYNNEI. Between the trimmed V and J ends, which lost 6 bases and 5 bases, there was a span of 7 bases. The CDR3 nucleotides are TGTGCCAGCAGGGTGCTAACCGGGGAGCTGTTTTTT. It translates to CASRVLTGELFF.

As regards this clonotype: At one end the junction does not follow the germline gene, possibly because of a read error. This chain connects TRBV18 to TRBJ1-2, with 9 nucleotides matching TRBD1. Germline values: CDR1 KGHSH, CDR2 LQKENI. The CDR3 extends over 16 amino acids. The CDR3 reads CASTPQSGQGVSGYTF. CDR3 nucleotides: TGTGCCAGCACACCACAGTCGGGACAGGGCGTGTCGGGCTACACCTTC.

This chain joins TRBV7-3 and TRBJ2-1, with D unclear. This CDR3 has 15 amino acids. With 1 base removed from V and 4 bases from J, the gap between germline ends came to 11 bases. Germline V lookup: CDR1 SGHTA, CDR2 FQGTGA. In nucleotides, the CDR3 is TGTGCCAGCAGCTTAATGGTAGGGCTATACAATGAGCAGTTCTTC. Translation: CASSLMVGLYNEQFF.

The chain couples TRBV5-3 to TRBJ1-1; TRBD1 matches 8 bases. TRBV5-3 falls under the ORF class, with uncertain function. The CDR3 covers 14 residues. The V gene end was trimmed by 3 bases and the J gene end by 2 bases; junction bases not matched to a gene: 3. CDR3 in DNA: TGTGCCAGAAGCTCGGGACAGGAAAACACTGAAGCTTTCTTT. It is translated as CARSSGQENTEAFF.

This clonotype was picked up a small number of times. The rearrangement links TRBV28 to TRBJ1-4; D is uncertain. Trimming cost V 6 bases and J 8 bases, with 10 bases left between them. Germline V CDR1 and CDR2: MDHEN, SYDVKM. The CDR3 covers 12 residues. The CDR3 nucleotides are TGTGCCAGCAGGCTCTCGGGGGAAAAACTGTTTTTT. Protein: CASRLSGEKLFF.

At least ten counts were recorded for this clonotype. V usage is TRBV7-2 and J usage is TRBJ2-3; D unresolved. V gave up 2 bases and J gave up 0 bases, with 6 bases separating them. The germline gives CDR1 SGHTA, CDR2 FQGNSA. The CDR3 extends over 14 amino acids. The CDR3 sequence: CASSLSASTDTQYF. The CDR3 nucleotides are TGTGCCAGCAGCTTATCCGCTAGCACAGATACGCAGTATTTT.

The rearrangement links TRBV5-1 to TRBJ2-1; possible D gene TRBD2, 6 bases. Trimming took off 0 bases at V and 2 bases at J, with 9 bases between the two ends. Germline values: CDR1 SGHRS, CDR2 YFSETQ. This CDR3 has 15 residues. The CDR3 DNA follows: TGCGCCAGCAGCTTGGCACGGGGGACCTACAATGAGCAGTTCTTC. This codes for CASSLARGTYNEQFF.

This clonotype was observed a handful of times. The genes are TRBV12-3 or TRBV12-4 and TRBJ1-4; no firm D call. The CDR3 totals 14 residues. The V gene lost 7 bases and the J gene lost 3 bases, with 12 bases spanning the gap. Written as DNA, the CDR3 is TGTGCCAGCAATCGGGCAGGACCTAATGAAAAACTGTTTTTT. It specifies CASNRAGPNEKLFF.

The chain combines TRBV4-1 with TRBJ2-3; TRBD2 matches at 12 bases. This CDR3 contains 19 residues. Germline CDR1 MGHRA, CDR2 YSYEKL. V lost 3 bases and J lost 5; bases outside the gene matches: 15. CDR3 protein: CASSHLGLAGPGGRDTQYF. The CDR3 DNA reads as TGCGCCAGCAGCCATTTAGGACTAGCGGGGCCCGGGGGTCGAGATACGCAGTATTTT.

The rearrangement joins TRBV5-1 to TRBJ2-7; TRBD2 matches 14 bases. Germline trimming cut 0 bases from V and 3 bases from J; bases unmatched to any gene: 11. CDR1 SGHRS and CDR2 YFSETQ come from the germline V gene. CDR3 length: 19 amino acids. The CDR3 loop reads CASSLAGGLAGAGFYEQYF. The CDR3, as DNA: TGCGCCAGCAGCTTGGCCGGGGGACTAGCGGGAGCGGGCTTCTACGAGCAGTACTTC.

This clonotype has more than one count but fewer than ten. The rearrangement uses TRBV12-3 or TRBV12-4 and TRBJ1-2; D is undetermined. This CDR3 comprises 14 residues. Trimming left V 3 bases short and J 4 bases short, with 12 bases between. CDR3: CASSFLRGGYGYTF. The CDR3 coding sequence is TGTGCCAGCAGTTTTTTGCGGGGAGGCTATGGCTACACCTTC.

The chain carries TRBV7-9 and TRBJ2-1; 8 nucleotides align to TRBD1. This CDR3 contains 14 residues. J was trimmed by 4 bases and V by 4 bases; bases with no gene match: 3. Germline-derived CDR1 and CDR2 are SEHNR and FQNEAQ (reference sequence). The CDR3, as DNA: TGTGCCAGCAGCTCATGGACAGGGTACAATGAGCAGTTCTTC. It encodes CASSSWTGYNEQFF.

This clonotype was counted a few times. The chain employs TRBV5-1 and TRBJ2-3, with TRBD1 matching over 8 bases. Germline loops: CDR1 SGHRS, CDR2 YFSETQ. CDR3 length: 14 residues. V was pared by 4 bases and J by 4 bases, with 5 bases of the junction left unmatched. Here the CDR3 reads CASSPGQAPDTQYF. The CDR3 coding sequence is TGCGCCAGCAGCCCGGGACAGGCCCCAGATACGCAGTATTTT. The variable domain in full, with the rest retrieved from reference TRBV5-1 and TRBJ2-3, is KAGVTQTPRYLIKTRGQQVTLSCSPISGHRSVSWYQQTPGQGLQFLFEYFSETQRNKGNFPGRFSGRQFSNSRSEMNVSTLELGDSALYLCASSPGQAPDTQYFGPGTRLTVL.